This is a list of T cell receptor beta chains from one sample in a study of post-analysis software for immune sequencing data. TCRdb recomputed calls from the PCR reads with MiXCR, one row per CDR3 protein. Among about 160,000 distinct CDR3 sequences listed, roughly 35% were seen once. This sample comprised blood, obtained after autologous hematopoietic stem cell transplantation. These receptors were taken from a girl aged 10 to 17 with multiple sclerosis. CDR3s include the opening cysteine and the closing phenylalanine or tryptophan. The D gene is left open where the match is weak. Rows may omit the clone size; those that give it use once, few, many or a size class.

j_call: TRBJ2-7; cdr3_length: 15; v_call: TRBV6-7; clone_size: few; d_call: .; cdr3_aa: CASSYSKTGDYEQYF; cdr3_nt: TGTGCCAGCAGTTACTCGAAGACAGGTGACTACGAGCAGTACTTC
j_call: TRBJ2-1; cdr3_length: 14; v_call: TRBV29-1; clone_size: many; d_call: .; cdr3_aa: CSVTYSGAYNEQFF; cdr3_nt: TGCAGCGTTACCTATAGCGGAGCCTACAATGAGCAGTTCTTC
j_call: TRBJ1-5; cdr3_length: 15; v_call: TRBV7-2; clone_size: .; d_call: .; cdr3_aa: CASQATGPINQPQHF; cdr3_nt: TGTGCCAGTCAAGCGACTGGGCCAATTAATCAGCCCCAGCATTTT
j_call: TRBJ2-7; cdr3_length: 15; v_call: TRBV24-1; clone_size: few; d_call: TRBD1; cdr3_aa: CATSDLGDRTGEQYF; cdr3_nt: TGTGCCACCAGTGATTTGGGCGACAGGACAGGGGAGCAGTACTTC
j_call: TRBJ2-3; cdr3_length: 12; v_call: TRBV7-2; clone_size: few; d_call: .; cdr3_aa: CASSLETDTQYF; cdr3_nt: TGTGCCAGCAGCTTAGAAACGGATACGCAGTATTTT
j_call: TRBJ2-5; cdr3_length: 11; v_call: TRBV5-5; clone_size: .; d_call: .; cdr3_aa: CASRGLRGQYF; cdr3_nt: TGTGCCAGCAGGGGGCTACGGGGCCAGTACTTC
j_call: TRBJ2-1; cdr3_length: 13; v_call: TRBV14; clone_size: .; d_call: TRBD2; cdr3_aa: CASRRGTYNEQFF; cdr3_nt: TGTGCCAGCAGGCGGGGGACGTACAATGAGCAGTTCTTC
j_call: TRBJ2-5; cdr3_length: 13; v_call: TRBV5-5; clone_size: few; d_call: .; cdr3_aa: CASRLGGQETQYF; cdr3_nt: TGTGCCAGCAGATTAGGGGGTCAAGAGACCCAGTACTTC
j_call: TRBJ2-7; cdr3_length: 13; v_call: TRBV15; clone_size: .; d_call: .; cdr3_aa: CATSRDRRFEQYF; cdr3_nt: TGTGCCACCAGCAGAGATCGAAGGTTCGAGCAGTACTTC
j_call: TRBJ2-7; cdr3_length: 19; v_call: TRBV7-8; clone_size: .; d_call: .; cdr3_aa: CASSLVLSSQRSSSYEQYF; cdr3_nt: TGTGCCAGCAGCTTAGTCCTTTCTAGCCAGAGGAGCAGCTCCTACGAGCAGTACTTC
j_call: TRBJ2-7; cdr3_length: 13; v_call: TRBV28; clone_size: .; d_call: .; cdr3_aa: CASSGGGIDEQYF; cdr3_nt: TGTGCCAGCAGTGGAGGGGGGATCGACGAGCAGTACTTC
j_call: TRBJ2-3; cdr3_length: 16; v_call: TRBV6-5; clone_size: .; d_call: .; cdr3_aa: CASSLTQGGRTDTQYF; cdr3_nt: TGTGCCAGCAGTCTAACCCAGGGGGGGCGCACAGATACGCAGTATTTT
j_call: TRBJ2-7; cdr3_length: 13; v_call: TRBV12-3/TRBV12-4; clone_size: .; d_call: .; cdr3_aa: CASMATGSCEQYF; cdr3_nt: TGTGCCAGCATGGCTACGGGCTCCTGCGAGCAGTACTTC
j_call: TRBJ1-2; cdr3_length: 15; v_call: TRBV19; clone_size: .; d_call: TRBD1; cdr3_aa: CASSVGTGANYGYTF; cdr3_nt: TGTGCCAGTAGTGTCGGGACAGGGGCTAACTATGGCTACACCTTC
j_call: TRBJ2-3; cdr3_length: 12; v_call: TRBV24-1; clone_size: .; d_call: .; cdr3_aa: CAAGTDSDTQYF; cdr3_nt: TGTGCCGCCGGTACTGACTCAGATACGCAGTATTTT